This T cell receptor (beta chain) was recovered during a study of radiotherapy plus CTLA-4 blockade in lung cancer. This CDR3 is built from 14 residues. Trimming took 2 bases from V and 2 from J; bases not matched to a gene: 2. The germline gives CDR1 MDHEN, CDR2 SYDVKM. TCRdb's table, derived via immunoSEQ multiplex PCR, lists solely in-frame clones and lacks some. This repertoire shows 55,000 to 65,000 clones, around 76% found once; its top ten account for 2.9%. The TCR sequence derives from a human donor with non-small cell lung cancer who had a complete response to radiotherapy plus ipilimumab. The sequencing used peripheral blood, collected from a patient treated with radiotherapy plus ipilimumab. The chain couples TRBV28 to TRBJ2-7; TRBD1 aligns across 8 bases. This chain's CDR3 is CASSLEQGAYEQYF. CDR3 DNA: TGTGCCAGCAGTTTAGAACAGGGGGCCTACGAGCAGTACTTC.